This record looks at one T cell receptor beta chain sequence and its context. The target antigen is unknown. Looked up from germline, CDR1 is LNHDA and CDR2 is SQIVND (reference sequence). The CDR3 contains 14 residues. Trimming took 7 bases from V and 3 from J, leaving 13 bases between them. Time point given: newly diagnosed GD, antithyroid drugs for less than 3 months. After RNA was extracted from PBMCs, the TCR library was made from it. Those enrolled as patients came out of an endocrinology department in Xi'an, China. These data come from a study of regulatory T cells in long-lasting Graves disease. Study-wide results and limits: Preferential use of TRBV28, TRBJ1-2 and TRBJ2-5 was seen in persistent disease.

Building of the TCR beta libraries involved iRepertoire HTBI primers and Arm-PCR of CDR3 regions. Using its own MiXCR run on the multiplex PCR reads, TCRdb lists one record per CDR3 protein. The sample consists of 350,000 to 500,000 distinct CDR3 sequences, 15% to 20% of them appearing once. These data also featured in a second study, about T cells in Graves' hyperthyroidism and ophthalmopathy.

The sequence derives from a woman younger than 45 with Graves disease. This specimen consisted of peripheral blood mononuclear cells (PBMCs), obtained at new diagnosis, from a patient treated with antithyroid drugs. V and J are TRBV19 and TRBJ1-5, with D possibly TRBD1 on 6 matching bases. DNA for the CDR3: TGTGCCAGTACCTTGGACAGAAACAATCAGCCCCAGCATTTT. Translation: CASTLDRNNQPQHF.